This T cell receptor beta chain is from a study of T cell responses to AZD1222 COVID-19 vaccine. Using immunoSEQ multiplex PCR, the repertoire was profiled, and TCRdb retains in-frame clones only, with some absent. This sample carries about 150,000 clones, around 93% of them seen once, and the ten largest clones take roughly 2.2%. V lost 4 bases to trimming and J lost 4 bases; unmatched junction nucleotides: 10. CDR1 is SGHNT, CDR2 YENEEA, per germline. The CDR3 consists of 17 residues. This sequence originates from an adult in good health. This specimen was peripheral blood, taken on day 0 of AZD1222 vaccination. The rearrangement joins TRBV11-3 to TRBJ2-2, with TRBD2 identical over 9 bases. The CDR3 is CASSSRLADLGTGELFF. The DNA of the CDR3 is TGTGCCAGCAGCTCACGACTAGCGGACCTCGGCACCGGGGAGCTGTTTTTT.